This entry concerns a single T cell receptor beta chain. Its antigen is unidentified. Arm-PCR with iRepertoire HTBI primers amplified the CDR3 regions for these TCR beta libraries. As processed by the authors: Overall, samples carried approximately 56 TRBV and around 15 TRBJ segments. A single record per CDR3 protein comes from TCRdb applying MiXCR to the multiplex PCR reads. These V and J calls originate from TCRdb's pipeline instead of the authors' own analysis. Of about 440,000 distinct CDR3 sequences in the sample, about a sixth are singletons; the top ten hold about 10%. Time point reported: newly diagnosed GD, antithyroid drugs for less than 3 months. PBMC-extracted RNA yielded the TCR library. Trimming pared 2 bases from V and 3 bases from J, leaving 10 bases between. The germline V gene encodes CDR1 SQVTM and CDR2 ANQGSEA. This CDR3 comprises 13 residues. This record comes from a study of regulatory T cells in long-lasting Graves disease. Study results and caveats: Small numbers of samples may have cut accuracy.

The same sample was also studied in work on T cells in Graves' hyperthyroidism and ophthalmopathy. That work contributes: Disease duration under 2 months; hyperthyroidism patients were aged 18 to 65. HTBI primers were used for first-round RT-PCR of the TCR CDR3.

The source of this sequence is a woman between 25 and 40 years old with Graves disease. The sample consisted of peripheral blood mononuclear cells (PBMCs), taken at new diagnosis, from a patient treated with antithyroid drugs. The gene calls are TRBV29-1 and TRBJ1-2; no clear D gene. The CDR3 nucleotides are TGCAGCGTTGAAATGCAGAAATACTATGGCTACACCTTC. It specifies CSVEMQKYYGYTF.